This TCR beta chain was recorded in a study of blood T cell repertoires in COVID-19. This clone turned up a few times. The CDR3 loop spans 16 amino acids. Trimming left V 1 base short and J 0 bases short, with 11 bases between. CDR1 is SGHDT and CDR2 is YYEEEE in the germline V gene. Methods used by the authors: Amplified reference gene primers provided the basis for estimating nucleated cell counts. The method was immunoSEQ multiplex PCR; TCRdb's version includes in-frame clones alone and lacks a portion of them. V, J and clone size reflect that table, while D and trimming were determined from the DNA. The table has 180,000 or so clones, around nine tenths seen once.

The chain employs TRBV5-6 and TRBJ1-5; D might be TRBD1 (5 bases). The sequence was collected from a man between 18 and 35 years old with active or convalescent COVID-19. Input material: peripheral blood. The CDR3 sequence is CASSLMTAYSNQPQHF. The CDR3 DNA is TGTGCCAGCAGCTTGATGACAGCCTATAGCAATCAGCCCCAGCATTTT.